This entry describes one TCR beta chain. Its antigen remains unidentified. The CDR3 is 15 residues long. Germline CDR1 and CDR2: ENHRY and SYGVKD. V dropped 6 bases and J dropped 4; count of bases not matched to a gene: 6. TCRdb reanalysed the reads using MiXCR and keeps one entry per CDR3 protein. The table records roughly 800,000 distinct CDR3 sequences, roughly 29% of them present only once. This specimen comes from a study of T cell repertoires in cytomegalovirus infection. As for the study in general: Use of recently identified HLA-C-restricted and well-studied HLA-B-restricted CMV epitopes was part of the study. Public TCR beta signatures were indicative of both CMV infection and a matching HLA type.

Study-level points and caveats: The cumulative frequency of public TCR beta families distinguished individuals who carried CMV together with the relevant HLA. HLA-C-restricted, CMV-specific TCR beta clonotypes were dominant ex vivo.

This receptor was obtained from a human donor in good health (CMV status not recorded). Some clones in this sample may be carry-over from other donors' samples. The chain employs TRBV10-3 and TRBJ2-1; 10 nucleotides match TRBD2. The source was cultured CD8+ T cells from PBMCs, collected from culture after CMV antigen stimulation. The CDR3 DNA is TGTGCCATCAGACAAGCGGGGGGGTCTTACAATGAGCAGTTCTTC. It translates to CAIRQAGGSYNEQFF.